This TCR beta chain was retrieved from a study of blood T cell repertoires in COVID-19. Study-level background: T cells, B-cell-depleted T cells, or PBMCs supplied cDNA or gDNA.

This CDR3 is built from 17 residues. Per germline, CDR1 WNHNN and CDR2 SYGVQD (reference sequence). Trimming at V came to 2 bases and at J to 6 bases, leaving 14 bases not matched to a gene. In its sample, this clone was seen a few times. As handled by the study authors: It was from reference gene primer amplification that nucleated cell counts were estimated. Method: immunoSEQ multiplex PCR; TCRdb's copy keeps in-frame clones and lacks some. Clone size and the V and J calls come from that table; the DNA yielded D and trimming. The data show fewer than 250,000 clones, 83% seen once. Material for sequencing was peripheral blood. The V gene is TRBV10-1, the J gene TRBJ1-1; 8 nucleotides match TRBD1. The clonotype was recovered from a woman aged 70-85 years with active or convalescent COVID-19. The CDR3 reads CASSERVRGLRLAEAFF. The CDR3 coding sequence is TGCGCCAGCAGTGAGAGGGTCAGGGGGCTTCGGTTGGCTGAAGCTTTCTTT.